This TCR beta chain was retrieved from a study of pediatric ulcerative colitis. Study findings and constraints: Compared with controls, ulcerative colitis showed greater blood-rectum clone sharing. Two patients had blood samples with substantially reduced template counts. Acute severe colitis showed lower rectal diversity from clonal expansions.

On this clone: Its matching antigen is unknown.

The V end lost 3 bases, the J end lost 5 bases, and 16 bases lay between the germline ends. The germline gives CDR1 KGHSH, CDR2 LQKENI. The CDR3 totals 15 residues. During colonoscopy, one to two rectal pinch biopsies were collected. Control subjects, colonoscoped for suspected IBD, had macroscopically and histologically normal endoscopy. Profiling relied on immunoSEQ multiplex PCR, and the TCRdb table lists in-frame clones only, not all of them. The profile shows fewer than 13,000 clones, 75% to 85% of them singletons. The sequenced sample was gut tissue. The receptor was isolated from a girl aged 5 to 17 who was a control in a study of pediatric ulcerative colitis. This chain connects TRBV18 to TRBJ1-2; tentatively, D is TRBD1 (5 bases). In DNA, the CDR3 is TGTGCCAGCTCACCCGACAGACCGGGAATGTATGGCTACACCTTC. It yields the protein CASSPDRPGMYGYTF.